A single sample gave rise to the 24 T cell receptor beta chains below, sequenced in a study of blood T cell repertoires in COVID-19. The assay was immunoSEQ multiplex PCR, and TCRdb's table has in-frame clones only and misses some. Among about 120,000 clones listed, around 64% were seen once. What was sequenced was peripheral blood. The receptors come from a human donor with acute or convalescent COVID-19. The donor label of this sample is uncertain.

This CDR3 reads CASSWDRPPYEQYV. Here the CDR3 DNA reads TGTGCCAGCAGTTGGGACAGACCCCCCTACGAGCAGTACGTC. The chain joins TRBV6-2 or TRBV6-3 to TRBJ2-7; TRBD1 agrees at 7 bases. Germline CDR1 reads MNHEY; CDR2 reads SVGEGT. The CDR3 extends over 14 amino acids. The ends lost 4 bases at V and 2 bases at J; junction bases unmatched: 5.

The table lists this clone with a count of one. This chain links TRBV11-2 with TRBJ2-3; 12 nucleotides align to TRBD2. Germline V gives CDR1 SGHAT, CDR2 FQNNGV. There are 16 residues in the CDR3. J lost 6 bases, V lost 6 bases, and 10 bases had no gene match. Here the CDR3 DNA reads TGTGCCAGCAGGAAACCCCTAGCGGGGGGGCCCGATACGCAGTATTTT. Protein sequence: CASRKPLAGGPDTQYF.

This clone was counted between two and nine times. CDR3 in amino acids: CASTTKGTDTQYF. The CDR3 bases are TGTGCCAGCACGACCAAGGGGACAGATACGCAGTATTTT. The chain joins TRBV2 to TRBJ2-3, with D maybe TRBD1 (5 bases). The CDR3 extends over 13 amino acids. Trimming cost V 7 bases and J 3 bases, with 11 bases left between them. Germline values: CDR1 SNHLY, CDR2 FYNNEI.

This clone was seen only a few times. This chain connects TRBV27 to TRBJ1-4, with unresolved D. This CDR3 has 14 residues. Trimming pared 6 bases from V and 1 base from J, leaving 9 bases between. Per the germline V gene, CDR1 is MNHEY and CDR2 is SMNVEV (reference sequence). For the CDR3, the DNA is TGTGCCAGCAGACAACAGCTAACTAATGAAAAACTGTTTTTT. This codes for CASRQQLTNEKLFF.

V and J are TRBV6-5 and TRBJ2-4, with 9 bases identical to TRBD1. The CDR3 has 15 residues. The germline V gene encodes CDR1 MNHEY and CDR2 SVGAGI. Trimming took 5 bases from V and 6 from J; bases not matched to a gene: 8. CDR3 DNA sequence: TGTGCCAGCAGTAAGGGACAGGGAGGGGTAAACATTCAGTACTTC. Translated: CASSKGQGGVNIQYF.

The rearrangement uses TRBV7-9 and TRBJ2-2; 7 bases align to TRBD1. V was pared by 3 bases and J by 3 bases, with 4 bases of the junction left unmatched. The CDR3 is 15 residues long. Germline V gene data show CDR1 as SEHNR and CDR2 as FQNEAQ (reference sequence). DNA of the CDR3: TGTGCCAGCAGCTTTGAGACAGGGCACACCGGGGAGCTGTTTTTT. Residues: CASSFETGHTGELFF.

The CDR3 region has the DNA TGCGCCAGCAGCCAAGGGAGTTTCTCTGGAAACACCATATATTTT. The encoded protein is CASSQGSFSGNTIYF. The chain has TRBV4-1 and TRBJ1-3; D gene unclear. With 1 base removed from V and 0 bases from J, the gap between germline ends came to 7 bases. The germline gives CDR1 MGHRA, CDR2 YSYEKL. CDR3 length: 15 residues.

V and J are TRBV19 and TRBJ1-2, with TRBD1 identical over 7 bases. Unmatched junction bases numbered 9, after V lost 7 bases and J lost 4 bases. Germline V gives CDR1 LNHDA, CDR2 SQIVND (reference sequence). CDR3 length: 14 amino acids. CDR3 in amino acids: CASTDRVSGYGYTF. In nucleotides, the CDR3 is TGTGCCAGTACCGACAGGGTATCGGGCTATGGCTACACCTTC.

The V call is TRBV6-6, the J call TRBJ1-1; 10 bases fit TRBD1. Germline values: CDR1 MNHNY, CDR2 SVGAGI (reference sequence). There are 16 residues in the CDR3. The ends lost 6 bases at V and 4 bases at J; junction bases unmatched: 11. CDR3 region: CASSRNPRTGGTEAFF. CDR3 coding DNA: TGTGCCAGCAGCCGCAATCCCCGGACAGGGGGCACTGAAGCTTTCTTT.

The V call is TRBV7-2, the J call TRBJ1-3; the D gene is possibly TRBD1 (5 bases). Trimming left V 5 bases short and J 4 bases short, with 12 bases between. The CDR3 is 14 residues long. Germline V gene lookup returns CDR1 SGHTA and CDR2 FQGNSA. In DNA form, the CDR3 reads TGTGCCAGCAGCCCAGGGAGGGTGGGAAACACCATATATTTT. This encodes CASSPGRVGNTIYF.

This clone was detected ten times or more. The V call is TRBV7-9, the J call TRBJ1-6, with TRBD1 matching over 11 bases. Losses at the gene ends were 5 bases for V and 8 bases for J; bases not matched to a gene: 5. The length of the CDR3 is 15 residues. CDR1 and CDR2 from the germline V gene are SEHNR and FQNEAQ (reference sequence). The CDR3 spells CASSPWGQGDSPLHF. The DNA of the CDR3 is TGTGCCAGCAGCCCCTGGGGACAGGGGGATTCACCCCTCCACTTT.

This chain links TRBV9 with TRBJ1-1; D gene uncertain. Trimming removed 0 bases from V and 1 base from J, with 4 bases in between. The CDR3 totals 13 residues. CDR1 is SGDLS and CDR2 is YYNGEE in the germline V gene. The CDR3 here is CASSVAQNTEAFF. CDR3 in DNA: TGTGCCAGCAGCGTAGCCCAGAACACTGAAGCTTTCTTT.

This chain uses TRBV5-4 with TRBJ2-3; D gene ambiguous. The ends were cut back, 0 bases at V and 1 base at J, with 12 bases in the middle. The CDR3 runs to 16 residues. Germline V gene sequence: CDR1 SGHNT, CDR2 YYREEE (reference sequence). CDR3: CASSLGPGYGTDTQYF. The CDR3 nucleotides are TGTGCCAGCAGCTTGGGGCCCGGGTATGGCACAGATACGCAGTATTTT.

The CDR3 loop is CASSYSGQELSNQPQHF. In nucleotides, the CDR3 is TGTGCCAGCAGTTACTCGGGGCAGGAGCTTAGCAATCAGCCCCAGCATTTT. J is TRBJ1-5 and V is TRBV6-2 or TRBV6-3; D perhaps matches TRBD1 (5 bases). Between the trimmed V and J ends, which lost 0 bases and 0 bases, there was a span of 12 bases. CDR1 MNHEY and CDR2 SVGEGT come from the germline V gene. The CDR3 extends over 17 amino acids.

The chain links TRBV19 to TRBJ1-2; possible D gene TRBD1, 5 bases. V lost 1 base to trimming and J lost 4 bases, with 13 bases between them. The CDR3 runs 15 residues. The germline V gene has CDR1 LNHDA and CDR2 SQIVND (reference sequence). For the CDR3, the DNA is TGTGCCAGTAGTATAGGATCCCTCACAGGCTATGGCTACACCTTC. Translated, it gives CASSIGSLTGYGYTF. The full variable domain, its missing parts supplied by reference TRBV19 and TRBJ1-2, is DGGITQSPKYLFRKEGQNVTLSCEQNLNHDAMYWYRQDPGQGLRLIYYSQIVNDFQKGDIAEGYSVSREKKESFPLTVTSAQKNPTAFYLCASSIGSLTGYGYTFGSGTRLTVV.

This clone was counted between two and nine times. This chain joins TRBV9 and TRBJ2-2; 7 bases are shared with TRBD2. The CDR3 extends over 15 amino acids. The germline CDR1 and CDR2 sequences are SGDLS and YYNGEE. Losses at the gene ends were 4 bases for V and 4 bases for J; bases not matched to a gene: 7. The CDR3 DNA reads TGTGCCAGCAGCCCAGACGGGACTACCACCGGGGAGCTGTTTTTT. Amino acid sequence: CASSPDGTTTGELFF. The full variable domain, completed using reference TRBV9 and TRBJ2-2, is DSGVTQTPKHLITATGQRVTLRCSPRSGDLSVYWYQQSLDQGLQFLIQYYNGEERAKGNILERFSAQQFPDLHSELNLSSLELGDSALYFCASSPDGTTTGELFFGEGSRLTVL.

The V gene is TRBV6-2 or TRBV6-3, the J gene TRBJ2-5, with TRBD2 identical over 11 bases. This CDR3 is built from 16 residues. Germline CDR1 MNHEY, CDR2 SVGEGT. J gave up 5 bases and V 5 bases, and 10 bases lay outside the gene matches. CDR3 coding DNA: TGTGCCAGCAGTCTGCGACTGTCTAGCGGGGGGGAGACCCAGTACTTC. As protein: CASSLRLSSGGETQYF.

This clone was counted between two and nine times. The V gene is TRBV11-2, the J gene TRBJ2-3, with 9 bases identical to TRBD1. Germline lookup yields CDR1 SGHAT and CDR2 FQNNGV. This CDR3 spans 18 amino acids. Trimming at V came to 1 base and at J to 2 bases, leaving 10 bases not matched to a gene. In DNA, the CDR3 is TGTGCCAGCAGCTTAGTGGGTTTGGGGACAGGGCTCACAGATACGCAGTATTTT. Its protein is CASSLVGLGTGLTDTQYF. Full variable domain (missing parts from reference TRBV11-2 and TRBJ2-3): EAGVAQSPRYKIIEKRQSVAFWCNPISGHATLYWYQQILGQGPKLLIQFQNNGVVDDSQLPKDRFSAERLKGVDSTLKIQPAKLEDSAVYLCASSLVGLGTGLTDTQYFGPGTRLTVL.

This chain joins TRBV23-1 and TRBJ2-2; maybe TRBD1 (5 bases). TRBV23-1 is designated an ORF whose function remains uncertain. Trimming removed 4 bases from V and 2 bases from J, with 11 bases in between. The CDR3 runs to 15 residues. The CDR3 sequence is CASSPRQGNTGELFF. In DNA, the CDR3 is TGCGCCAGCAGTCCGCGGCAGGGCAACACCGGGGAGCTGTTTTTT.

This rearrangement joins TRBV18 to TRBJ2-3, with 7 bases identical to TRBD2. J lost 1 base, V lost 3 bases, and 10 bases had no gene match. CDR1 and CDR2 from the germline V gene are KGHSH and LQKENI. The CDR3 runs to 17 residues. This CDR3 reads CASSPNFVGRGTDTQYF. For the CDR3, the DNA is TGTGCCAGCTCACCGAACTTTGTGGGGAGGGGCACAGATACGCAGTATTTT. Full variable domain (missing parts from reference TRBV18 and TRBJ2-3): NAGVMQNPRHLVRRRGQEARLRCSPMKGHSHVYWYRQLPEEGLKFMVYLQKENIIDESGMPKERFSAEFPKEGPSILRIQQVVRGDSAAYFCASSPNFVGRGTDTQYFGPGTRLTVL.

The chain uses TRBV27 and TRBJ1-6, with unresolved D. The CDR3 consists of 15 residues. Germline CDR1 reads MNHEY; CDR2 reads SMNVEV (reference sequence). V dropped 5 bases and J dropped 7 bases, with 15 bases sitting between them. For the CDR3, the DNA is TGTGCCAGCAGTCCCCTACGCGGCCCCAATTCACCCCTCCACTTT. Encoded protein: CASSPLRGPNSPLHF.

The chain couples TRBV5-1 to TRBJ2-5; TRBD1 matches 9 bases. Trimming at V came to 0 bases and at J to 2 bases, leaving 8 bases not matched to a gene. Germline CDR1 SGHRS, CDR2 YFSETQ. The CDR3 is made up of 17 amino acids. CDR3 in amino acids: CASSLGDRVWGQETQYF. The CDR3 DNA follows: TGCGCCAGCAGCTTGGGGGACAGGGTTTGGGGACAAGAGACCCAGTACTTC.

This clone was observed a single time. The chain links TRBV20-1 to TRBJ2-2; TRBD2 matches at 10 bases. The CDR3 is 16 residues long. V lost 3 bases, J lost 6 bases, and 10 bases stayed unmatched. Per the germline V gene, CDR1 is DFQATT and CDR2 is SNEGSKA (reference sequence). The DNA for the CDR3 is TGCAGTGCTAGTGCTGCGGGACTAGCGATTGCCGGGGAGCTGTTTTTT. It translates to CSASAAGLAIAGELFF.

The V and J genes are TRBV6-5 and TRBJ1-1, with TRBD1 as a possible D gene (6 bases). This CDR3 has 14 amino acids. Germline loops: CDR1 MNHEY, CDR2 SVGAGI. Trimming took 6 bases from V and 1 from J, leaving 12 bases between them. CDR3 DNA sequence: TGTGCCAGCAGGTCGGGGGGCGGGAACACTGAAGCTTTCTTT. Residues: CASRSGGGNTEAFF.